This T cell receptor (beta chain) emerged from a study of blood T cells in healthy people across ages. The length of the CDR3 is 13 residues. Per germline, CDR1 DFQATT and CDR2 SNEGSKA (reference sequence). The ends were cut back, 3 bases at V and 0 bases at J, with 8 bases in the middle. Then a second PCR, running roughly 7 to 11 cycles, was carried out with a sample-barcoded 5' primer and a J-beta primer mix. TCRdb recomputed calls from the 5' RACE reads with MiXCR, one row per CDR3 protein. The sample shows over a million distinct CDR3 sequences, approximately 25% of them seen only once. This clonotype has more than one count but fewer than ten. This sample was shared with a second study, whose subject was T cells of mothers and their children.

This TCR derives from a girl aged 2 to 10 in good health. Material for sequencing was blood. The chain couples TRBV20-1 to TRBJ2-5; D gene unclear. The CDR3 region is CSASMGYQETQYF. In DNA form, the CDR3 reads TGCAGTGCTAGTATGGGGTACCAAGAGACCCAGTACTTC.